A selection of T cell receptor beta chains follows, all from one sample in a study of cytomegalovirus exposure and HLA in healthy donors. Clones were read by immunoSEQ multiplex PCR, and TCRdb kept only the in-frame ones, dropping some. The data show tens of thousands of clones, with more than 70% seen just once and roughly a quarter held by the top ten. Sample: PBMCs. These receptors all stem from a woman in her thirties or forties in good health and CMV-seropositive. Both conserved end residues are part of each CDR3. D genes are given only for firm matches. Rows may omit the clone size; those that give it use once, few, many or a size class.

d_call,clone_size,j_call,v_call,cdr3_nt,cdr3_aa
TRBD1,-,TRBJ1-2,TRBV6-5,TGTGCCAGCAGCTGGGACAGGGACGGCTACACCTTC,CASSWDRDGYTF
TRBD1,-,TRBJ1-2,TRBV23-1,TGCGCCAGCGAGAGGGGGGCCCCCGACCCCCAGGGGGAAAACTATGGCTACACCTTC,CASERGAPDPQGENYGYTF
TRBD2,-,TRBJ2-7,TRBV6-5,TGTGCCAGCACCTCCCCGGGAGGGTCCTACGAGCAGTACTTC,CASTSPGGSYEQYF
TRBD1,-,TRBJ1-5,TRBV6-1,TGTGCCAGCAGTGGTTCAATGAGGGGGCGACAGCCCCAGCATTTT,CASSGSMRGRQPQHF
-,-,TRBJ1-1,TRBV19,TGTGCCAGTGGATTTGCGGGGGCCAGCTGGACTGAAGCTTTCTTT,CASGFAGASWTEAFF
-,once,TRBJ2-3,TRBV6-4,TGTGCCAGCAGCGAGTCCCCCTCTGCAGATACGCAGTATTTT,CASSESPSADTQYF
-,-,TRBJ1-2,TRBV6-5,TGTGCCAGCAATCCAGGGGAGATAGGCTACACCTTC,CASNPGEIGYTF
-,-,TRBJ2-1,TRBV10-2,TGCGCCAGCATCCCCCCAGGCGTGGCGGGGATCTTGAATGAGCAGTTCTTC,CASIPPGVAGILNEQFF
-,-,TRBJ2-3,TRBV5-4,TGTGCCAGCAGCTTGAGGGGAACTTACACAGATACGCAGTATTTT,CASSLRGTYTDTQYF
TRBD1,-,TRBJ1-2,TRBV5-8,TGTGCCAGCAGCCCCTTCACCCAGACAGGGGGCTTTGGTGGCTACACCTTC,CASSPFTQTGGFGGYTF
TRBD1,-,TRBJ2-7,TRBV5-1,TGCGCCAGCAGCTCGAGACAGGGGAGTCCCTACGAGCAGTACTTC,CASSSRQGSPYEQYF
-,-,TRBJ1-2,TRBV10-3,TGTGCCACCATAGACGGGAACTATGGCTACACCTTC,CATIDGNYGYTF
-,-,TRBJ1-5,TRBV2,TGTGCCAGCAGTAATTGGGCGAATCAGCCCCAGCATTTT,CASSNWANQPQHF
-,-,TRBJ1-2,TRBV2,TGTGCCAGCAGTACGCAGGGAAGCGGGTATGGCTACACCTTC,CASSTQGSGYGYTF
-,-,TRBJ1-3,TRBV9,TGTGCCAGCAGCGTAGGTCCGATGGGGGGGCGAGACACCATATATTTT,CASSVGPMGGRDTIYF
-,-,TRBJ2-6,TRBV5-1,TGCGCCAGCAGCCACCGGAACAGGGAATCTGGGGCCAACGTCCTGACTTTC,CASSHRNRESGANVLTF
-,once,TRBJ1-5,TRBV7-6,TGTGCCAGCAGCTTAGCGCCGGGGTTCAGCAATCAGCCCCAGCATTTT,CASSLAPGFSNQPQHF
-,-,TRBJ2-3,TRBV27,TGTGCCAGCAGTTTTGGGCGGGGCGGAGGAGATACGCAGTATTTT,CASSFGRGGGDTQYF
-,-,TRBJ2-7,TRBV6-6,TGTGCCAGCAGTCGGGGGGACAGGTGGGGCGAGCAGTACTTC,CASSRGDRWGEQYF
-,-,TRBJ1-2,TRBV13,TGTGCCAGCAGCCTATCCGGGGTCGCAGCTAACTATGGCTACACCTTC,CASSLSGVAANYGYTF
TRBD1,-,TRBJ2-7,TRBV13,TGTGCCAGCAGCTCCCCCCTAGTGGACCGGGACAGGGTCCCCTACGAGCAGTACTTC,CASSSPLVDRDRVPYEQYF
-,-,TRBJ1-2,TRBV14,TGTGCCAGCAGCCCCACATGGCAGGGGCACTATGGCTACACCTTC,CASSPTWQGHYGYTF
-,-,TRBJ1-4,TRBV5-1,TGCGCCAGCAGCCCGGACAGTTATGAAAAACTGTTTTTT,CASSPDSYEKLFF
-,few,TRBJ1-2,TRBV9,TGTGCCAGCAGCGTAGGGCAGGGGCGAGGCTATGGCTACACCTTC,CASSVGQGRGYGYTF
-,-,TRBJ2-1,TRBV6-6,TGTGCCAGCAGTTCTCGGAGGGGAATCGTCGGCAATGAGCAGTTCTTC,CASSSRRGIVGNEQFF
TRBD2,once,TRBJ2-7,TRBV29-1,TGCAGCGTTGTGCGGGGGAACGGAAACGAGCAGTACTTC,CSVVRGNGNEQYF
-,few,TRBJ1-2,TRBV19,TGTGCCAGTAGTATAAGCATCCTGGGAGGAGACTATGGCTACACCTTC,CASSISILGGDYGYTF
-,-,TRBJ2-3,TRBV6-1,TGTGCCAGCAGTGAGTTGGAGGGGGCAACAGATACGCAGTATTTT,CASSELEGATDTQYF
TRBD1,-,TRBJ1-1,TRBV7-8,TGTGCCAGCAGCCCTCGCAGGGGGCTGGACACTGAAGCTTTCTTT,CASSPRRGLDTEAFF
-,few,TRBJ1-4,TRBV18,TGTGCCAGCTCACCAGACGGGAATGAAAAACTGTTTTTT,CASSPDGNEKLFF
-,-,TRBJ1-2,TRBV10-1,TGCGCCAGCAGTGAGTCGGGGGGTCGTGGCTACACCTTC,CASSESGGRGYTF
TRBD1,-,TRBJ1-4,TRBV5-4,TGTGCCAGCAGCTCAGGGACAGGGGGCACAGCTAATGAAAAACTGTTTTTT,CASSSGTGGTANEKLFF
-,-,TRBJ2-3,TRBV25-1,TGTGCCAGCAGAGAATCAGGGTTTACAGATACGCAGTATTTT,CASRESGFTDTQYF
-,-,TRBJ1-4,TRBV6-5,TGTGCCAGCACCGCTTTACAGTTTTTT,CASTALQFF
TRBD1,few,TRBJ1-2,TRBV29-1,TGCAGCGTACAGACAGGGGGTGGCTATGGCTACACCTTC,CSVQTGGGYGYTF
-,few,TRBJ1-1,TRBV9,TGTGCCAGCAGCGCTACCGGGTCTTCGGGAGCTTTCTTT,CASSATGSSGAFF
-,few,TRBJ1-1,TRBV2,TGTGCCAGCAGTGGGAACAGGGCCCTTGAAGCTTTCTTT,CASSGNRALEAFF
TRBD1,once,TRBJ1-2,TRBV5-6,TGTGCCAGCAGCTCATACAGGGGGCTGGGCTACACCTTC,CASSSYRGLGYTF
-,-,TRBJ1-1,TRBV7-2,TGTGCCAGCAGCCCCACAGGGTTCGGAGCTTTCTTT,CASSPTGFGAFF
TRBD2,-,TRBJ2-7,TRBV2,TGTGCCAGCAGGACTAGCGGGGGGGTCTACGAGCAGTACTTC,CASRTSGGVYEQYF
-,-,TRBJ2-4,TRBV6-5,TGTGCCAGCAGTTCCATCCAAGAGAAAAACATTCAGTACTTC,CASSSIQEKNIQYF
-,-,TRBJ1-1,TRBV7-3,TGTGCCAGCAGCTTAACCTTGGGCCTTAAGAACACTGAAGCTTTCTTT,CASSLTLGLKNTEAFF
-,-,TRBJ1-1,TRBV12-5,TGTGCTAGTGGTTTGGTAGGAGTGAACACTGAAGCTTTCTTT,CASGLVGVNTEAFF
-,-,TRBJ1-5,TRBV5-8,TGTGCCAGCAGCAACAACGTGGGGGCTTATAGCAATCAGCCCCAGCATTTT,CASSNNVGAYSNQPQHF
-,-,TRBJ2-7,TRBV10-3,TGTGCCATCAGTGAGTCGAAGACAGGCTGGTACTTC,CAISESKTGWYF
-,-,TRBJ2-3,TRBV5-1,TGCGCCAGCAGCTTGACAGGGTTCACAGATACGCAGTATTTT,CASSLTGFTDTQYF
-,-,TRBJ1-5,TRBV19,TGTGCCAGTAGTTACGGACTGGGGAATCAGCCCCAGCATTTT,CASSYGLGNQPQHF